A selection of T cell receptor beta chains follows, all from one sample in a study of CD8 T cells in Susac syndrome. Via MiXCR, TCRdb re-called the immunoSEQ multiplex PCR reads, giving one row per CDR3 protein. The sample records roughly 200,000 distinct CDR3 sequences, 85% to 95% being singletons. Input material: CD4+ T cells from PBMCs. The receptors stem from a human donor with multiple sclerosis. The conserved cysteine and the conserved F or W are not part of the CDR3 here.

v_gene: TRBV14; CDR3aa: ASSPDVGLRSY
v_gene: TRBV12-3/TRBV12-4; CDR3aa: ASSWASYEQY
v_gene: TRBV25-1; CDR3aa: ASSRDTGTGELF
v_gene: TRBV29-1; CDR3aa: SVVGNSYEQY
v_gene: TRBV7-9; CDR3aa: ASSDTGGQY
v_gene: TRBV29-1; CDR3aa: SVSRGKDTEAF
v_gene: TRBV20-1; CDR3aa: SGNGQGGYEAF
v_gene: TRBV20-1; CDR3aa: SARQNTEAF
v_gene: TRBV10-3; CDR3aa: AISESGQGNTQY
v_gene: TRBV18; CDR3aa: ASRMMNQPQH
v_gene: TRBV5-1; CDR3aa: ASSSNGGIDTQY
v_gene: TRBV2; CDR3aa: ASKAGAHTDTQY
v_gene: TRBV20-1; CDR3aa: SARPGTWDSPLH
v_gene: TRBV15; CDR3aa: ATSRDAGAETQY
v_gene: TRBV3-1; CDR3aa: ASSQDGRVGYT
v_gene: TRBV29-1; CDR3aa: SVATGENTEAF
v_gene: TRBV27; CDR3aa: ASSLAANNEQF
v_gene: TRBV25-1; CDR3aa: ASSGQGYQPQH
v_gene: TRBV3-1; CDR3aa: ASSQGAVNTEAF
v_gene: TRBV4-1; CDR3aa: ASSQDKGFTDTQY
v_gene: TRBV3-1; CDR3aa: ASSQDTLSNQPQH
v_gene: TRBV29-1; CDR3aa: SVEVRTVRSYNEQF
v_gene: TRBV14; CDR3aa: ASSRRSGGETQY
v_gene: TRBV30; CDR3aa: AWTDTDTQY
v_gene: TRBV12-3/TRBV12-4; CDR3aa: ASSLEGPFLD
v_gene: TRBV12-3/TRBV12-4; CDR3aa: ASSLTGWTNEQF
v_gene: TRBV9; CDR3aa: ASSVATELYRGTDTQY